Below are 7 T cell receptor beta chains sequenced from a single sample in a study of shared clonotypes between healthy human individuals. Only in-frame clones appear in the TCRdb table, and some are missing; sequencing was by immunoSEQ multiplex PCR. The sample gives 750,000 to 1,000,000 clones, around 93% of which show up once; about 25% is in the top ten. The naive CD8 fraction comprised CD45RO-negative cells positively selected for CCR7 and excluded terminally differentiated effector memory CD45RA+ cells. Sequencing was carried out using naive CD8+ T cells sorted from blood. The source is a man between 25 and 39 years old in good health.

This chain connects TRBV11-2 to TRBJ2-3; the D gene is possibly TRBD2 (5 bases). The V gene lost 5 bases and the J gene lost 7 bases, with 16 bases spanning the gap. The CDR3 loop spans 14 amino acids. Germline lookup yields CDR1 SGHAT and CDR2 FQNNGV. The CDR3 protein is CASSPTRSLNTQYF. CDR3 coding DNA: TGTGCCAGCAGCCCTACTAGAAGTTTAAATACGCAGTATTTT.

V gene TRBV15 combines with J gene TRBJ2-7; D may be TRBD2 (5 bases). V was clipped by 1 base and J by 4 bases, with 17 bases between them. Germline CDR1 LNHNV, CDR2 YYDKDF (reference sequence). CDR3 length: 16 residues. The CDR3 DNA follows: TGTGCCACCAGCAGAGCAGCGACTGGCACTAGATACGAGCAGTACTTC. This gives the protein CATSRAATGTRYEQYF.

The chain combines TRBV7-2 with TRBJ1-1; a weak D match, TRBD1 (5 bases). Germline lookup yields CDR1 SGHTA and CDR2 FQGNSA. With 1 base removed from V and 7 bases from J, the gap between germline ends came to 10 bases. The CDR3 totals 13 residues. CDR3 sequence: CASSLVGASEAFF. The DNA of the CDR3 is TGTGCCAGCAGCTTAGTCGGGGCAAGTGAAGCTTTCTTT.

J is TRBJ1-1 and V is TRBV10-3; no firm D call. Trimming removed 0 bases from V and 8 bases from J, with 7 bases in between. The CDR3 spans 12 residues. Looked up from germline, CDR1 is ENHRY and CDR2 is SYGVKD. The CDR3 reads CAISESGYEAFF. The CDR3 nucleotides read TGTGCCATCAGTGAGTCCGGTTACGAAGCTTTCTTT.

The table lists this clone with a count of one. The gene calls are TRBV4-2 and TRBJ2-1; D is unresolved. Germline CDR1 reads LGHNA; CDR2 reads YNFKEQ. V was clipped by 4 bases and J by 3 bases, with 22 bases between them. This CDR3 has 18 amino acids. CDR3 DNA sequence: TGTGCCAGCAGCCCCCGAAGGGAAGGGAACAGCAACTACAATGAGCAGTTCTTC. Protein sequence: CASSPRREGNSNYNEQFF.

This chain uses TRBV7-8 with TRBJ1-1, with 7 bases aligning to TRBD1. Germline values: CDR1 SGHVS, CDR2 FQNEAQ. Trimming removed 1 base from V and 1 base from J; junction bases left unmatched: 9. The CDR3 contains 17 residues. The DNA for the CDR3 is TGTGCCAGCAGCTTAGTAGTGTATCGACAGGGGAACACTGAAGCTTTCTTT. It yields the protein CASSLVVYRQGNTEAFF.

In regard to this clone: Other DNA sequences in the sample encode the same CDR3. The V and J genes are TRBV7-6 and TRBJ2-7; D possibly corresponds to TRBD2 (6 bases). Per the germline V gene, CDR1 is SGHVS and CDR2 is FNYEAQ. The ends were cut back, 5 bases at V and 7 bases at J, with 9 bases in the middle. The CDR3 has 11 amino acids. CDR3 nucleotides: TGTGCCAGCAGCGGTGGAGGGGAGCAGTACTTC. Protein: CASSGGGEQYF.